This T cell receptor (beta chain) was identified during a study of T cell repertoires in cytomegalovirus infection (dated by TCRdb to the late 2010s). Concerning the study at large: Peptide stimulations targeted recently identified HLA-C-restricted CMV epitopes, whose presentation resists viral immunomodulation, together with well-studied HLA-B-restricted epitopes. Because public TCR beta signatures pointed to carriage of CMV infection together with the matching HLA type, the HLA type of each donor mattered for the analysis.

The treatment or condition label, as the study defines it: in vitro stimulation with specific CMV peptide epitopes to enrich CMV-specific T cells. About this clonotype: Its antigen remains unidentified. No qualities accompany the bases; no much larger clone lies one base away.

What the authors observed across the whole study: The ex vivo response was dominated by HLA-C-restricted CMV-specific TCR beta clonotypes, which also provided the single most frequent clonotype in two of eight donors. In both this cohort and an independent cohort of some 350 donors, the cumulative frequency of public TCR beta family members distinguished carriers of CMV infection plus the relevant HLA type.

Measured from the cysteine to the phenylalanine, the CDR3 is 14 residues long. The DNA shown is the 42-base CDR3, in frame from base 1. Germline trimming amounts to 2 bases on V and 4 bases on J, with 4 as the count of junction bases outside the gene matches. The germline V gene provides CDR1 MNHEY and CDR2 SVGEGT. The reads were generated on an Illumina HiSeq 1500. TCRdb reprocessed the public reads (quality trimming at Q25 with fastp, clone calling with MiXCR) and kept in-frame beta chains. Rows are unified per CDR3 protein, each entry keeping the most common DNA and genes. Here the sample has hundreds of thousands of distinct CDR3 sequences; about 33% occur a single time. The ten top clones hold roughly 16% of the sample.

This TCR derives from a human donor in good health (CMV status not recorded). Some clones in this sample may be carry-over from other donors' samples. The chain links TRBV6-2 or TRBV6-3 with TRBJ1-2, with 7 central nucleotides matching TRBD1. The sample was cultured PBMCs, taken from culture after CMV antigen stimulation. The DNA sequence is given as TGTGCCAGCAGTTACCAGAGGGACAGCTATGGCTACACCTTC. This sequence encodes CASSYQRDSYGYTF.